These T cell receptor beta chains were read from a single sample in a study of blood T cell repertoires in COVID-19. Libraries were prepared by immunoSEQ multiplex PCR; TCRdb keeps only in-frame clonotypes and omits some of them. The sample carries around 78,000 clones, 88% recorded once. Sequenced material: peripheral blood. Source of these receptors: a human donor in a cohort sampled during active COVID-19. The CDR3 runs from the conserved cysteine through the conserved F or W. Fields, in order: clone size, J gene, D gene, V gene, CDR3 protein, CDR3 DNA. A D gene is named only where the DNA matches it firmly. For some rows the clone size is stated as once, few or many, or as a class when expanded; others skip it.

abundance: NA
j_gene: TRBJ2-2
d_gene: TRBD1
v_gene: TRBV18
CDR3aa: CASSDRASGELFF
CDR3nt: TGTGCCAGCTCTGACAGGGCGTCCGGGGAGCTGTTTTTT

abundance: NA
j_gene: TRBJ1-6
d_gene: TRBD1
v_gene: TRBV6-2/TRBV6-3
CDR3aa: CASSSGQGASNSPLHF
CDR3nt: TGTGCCAGCAGTTCCGGACAGGGCGCAAGTAATTCACCCCTCCACTTT

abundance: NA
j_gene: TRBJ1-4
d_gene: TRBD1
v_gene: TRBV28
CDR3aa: CASRTGATNEKLFF
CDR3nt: TGTGCCAGCAGGACAGGGGCAACTAATGAAAAACTGTTTTTT

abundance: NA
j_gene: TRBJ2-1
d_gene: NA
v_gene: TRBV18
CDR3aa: CASSPTGYNEQFF
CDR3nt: TGTGCCAGCTCACCCACAGGGTACAATGAGCAGTTCTTC

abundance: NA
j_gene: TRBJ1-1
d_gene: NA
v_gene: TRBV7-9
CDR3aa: CASSLSAGITEAFF
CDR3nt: TGTGCCAGCAGCTTAAGTGCAGGGATCACTGAAGCTTTCTTT

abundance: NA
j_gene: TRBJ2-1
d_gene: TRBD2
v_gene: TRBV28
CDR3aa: CASKGTSGSSYNEQFF
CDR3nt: TGTGCCAGTAAAGGGACTAGCGGGAGCTCCTACAATGAGCAGTTCTTC

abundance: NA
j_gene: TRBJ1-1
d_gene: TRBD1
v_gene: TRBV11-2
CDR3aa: CASSLYRGPLNTEAFF
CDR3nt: TGTGCCAGCAGCCTTTACAGGGGACCCCTAAACACTGAAGCTTTCTTT

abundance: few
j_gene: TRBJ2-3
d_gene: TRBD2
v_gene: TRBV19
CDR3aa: CASKAGGSTDTQYF
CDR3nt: TGTGCCAGTAAAGCGGGGGGGAGCACAGATACGCAGTATTTT

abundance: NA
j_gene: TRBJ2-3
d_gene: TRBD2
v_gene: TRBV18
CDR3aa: CASSQTSGEDTQYF
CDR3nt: TGTGCCAGCTCCCAGACTAGCGGAGAAGATACGCAGTATTTT

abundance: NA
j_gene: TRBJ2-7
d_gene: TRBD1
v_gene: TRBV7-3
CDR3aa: CASSLLGTGGHEQYF
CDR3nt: TGTGCCAGCAGCTTATTAGGGACAGGGGGCCACGAGCAGTACTTC

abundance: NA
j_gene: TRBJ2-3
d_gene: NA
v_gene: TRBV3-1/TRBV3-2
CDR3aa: CASSQRDHHENKAGSTDTQYF
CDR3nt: TGTGCCAGCAGCCAACGGGACCACCACGAAAATAAAGCGGGCAGCACAGATACGCAGTATTTT

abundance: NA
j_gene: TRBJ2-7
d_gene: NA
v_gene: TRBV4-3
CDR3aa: CASSQDKRIYEQYF
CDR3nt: TGCGCCAGCAGCCAAGATAAGCGGATCTACGAGCAGTACTTC

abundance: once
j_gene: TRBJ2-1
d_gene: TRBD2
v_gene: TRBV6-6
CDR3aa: CASSAGTSDHNEQFF
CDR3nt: TGTGCCAGCAGTGCAGGGACTAGCGATCACAATGAGCAGTTCTTC

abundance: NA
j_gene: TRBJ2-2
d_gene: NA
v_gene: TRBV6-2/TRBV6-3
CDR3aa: CASSYSAGNTGELFF
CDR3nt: TGTGCCAGCAGTTACAGCGCTGGGAACACCGGGGAGCTGTTTTTT

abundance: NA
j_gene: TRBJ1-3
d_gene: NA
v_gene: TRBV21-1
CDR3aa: CASAKRDLKIPGPGNTIYF
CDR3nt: TGTGCCAGCGCCAAAAGGGACTTAAAAATCCCAGGGCCTGGAAACACCATATATTTT

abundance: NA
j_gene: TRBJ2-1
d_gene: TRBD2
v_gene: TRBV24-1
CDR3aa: CATSDPRNRGGDYNEQFF
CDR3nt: TGTGCCACCAGTGATCCCCGGAACCGGGGGGGCGATTACAATGAGCAGTTCTTC

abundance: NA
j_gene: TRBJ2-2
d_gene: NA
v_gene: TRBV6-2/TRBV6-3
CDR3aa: CASSYWAPNTGELFF
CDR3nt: TGTGCCAGCAGTTACTGGGCCCCCAACACCGGGGAGCTGTTTTTT

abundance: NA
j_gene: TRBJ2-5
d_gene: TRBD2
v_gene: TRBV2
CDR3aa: CASSRTGTSGETQYF
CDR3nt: TGTGCCAGCAGTCGAACCGGGACTAGTGGAGAGACCCAGTACTTC

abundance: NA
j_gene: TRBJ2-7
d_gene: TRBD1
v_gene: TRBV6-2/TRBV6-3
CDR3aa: CASSYTGTGSHEQYF
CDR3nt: TGTGCCAGCAGTTATACCGGGACAGGGTCCCACGAGCAGTACTTC

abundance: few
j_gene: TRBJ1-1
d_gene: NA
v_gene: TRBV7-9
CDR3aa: CASSLVGSVTQAFF
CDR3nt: TGTGCCAGCAGCTTAGTAGGTTCCGTGACTCAAGCTTTCTTT

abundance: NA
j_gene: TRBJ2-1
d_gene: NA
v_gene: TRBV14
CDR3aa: CASSQRLENEQFF
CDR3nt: TGTGCCAGCAGCCAACGACTAGAAAATGAGCAGTTCTTC

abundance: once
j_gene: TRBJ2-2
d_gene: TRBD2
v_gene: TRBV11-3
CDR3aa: CASSPGPGRAIYNTGELFF
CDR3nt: TGTGCCAGCAGCCCGGGACCCGGGAGGGCCATATACAACACCGGGGAGCTGTTTTTT

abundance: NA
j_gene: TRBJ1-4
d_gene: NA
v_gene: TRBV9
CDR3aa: CASSVTGSTNEKLFF
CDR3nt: TGTGCCAGCAGCGTAACGGGGTCAACTAATGAAAAACTGTTTTTT

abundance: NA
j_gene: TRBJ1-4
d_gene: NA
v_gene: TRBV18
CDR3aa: CASSERAWATNEKLFF
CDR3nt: TGTGCCAGCTCAGAGCGGGCGTGGGCAACTAATGAAAAACTGTTTTTT

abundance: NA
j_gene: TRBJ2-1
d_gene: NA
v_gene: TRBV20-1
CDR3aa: CSASLVALINEQFF
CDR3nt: TGCAGTGCTAGTTTGGTAGCGTTAATCAATGAGCAGTTCTTC

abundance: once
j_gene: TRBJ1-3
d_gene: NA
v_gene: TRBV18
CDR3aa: CASSPSVSGNTIYF
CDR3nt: TGTGCCAGCTCCCCTTCGGTCTCTGGAAACACCATATATTTT

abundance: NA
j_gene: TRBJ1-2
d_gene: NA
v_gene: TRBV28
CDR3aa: CASSLAQGSGYGYTF
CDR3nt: TGTGCCAGCAGTTTAGCGCAGGGGTCGGGCTATGGCTACACCTTC

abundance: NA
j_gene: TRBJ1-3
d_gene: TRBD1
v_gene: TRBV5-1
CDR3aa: CASSLGDRDYSGNTIYF
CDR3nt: TGCGCCAGCAGCTTGGGGGACAGAGATTACTCTGGAAACACCATATATTTT

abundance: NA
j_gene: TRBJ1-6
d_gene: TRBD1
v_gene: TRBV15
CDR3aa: CATSLGDRRVSPLHF
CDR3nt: TGTGCCACCAGCCTAGGGGACAGGCGGGTTTCACCCCTCCACTTT

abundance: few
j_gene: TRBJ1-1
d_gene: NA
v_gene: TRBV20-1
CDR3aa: CSADRNTEAFF
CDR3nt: TGCAGTGCCGACAGGAACACTGAAGCTTTCTTT

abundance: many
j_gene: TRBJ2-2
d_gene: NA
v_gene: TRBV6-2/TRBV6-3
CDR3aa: CASSLNGGELFF
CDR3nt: TGTGCCAGCAGTTTAAACGGCGGGGAGCTGTTTTTT

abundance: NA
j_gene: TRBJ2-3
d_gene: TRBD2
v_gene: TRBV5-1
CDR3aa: CASSLDSGGGTDTQYF
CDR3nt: TGCGCCAGCAGCTTGGATAGCGGGGGAGGCACAGATACGCAGTATTTT

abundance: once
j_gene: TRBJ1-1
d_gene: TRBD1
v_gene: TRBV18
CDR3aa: CASSKDRRDTEAFF
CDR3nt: TGTGCCAGCTCCAAGGACAGGCGGGACACTGAAGCTTTCTTT

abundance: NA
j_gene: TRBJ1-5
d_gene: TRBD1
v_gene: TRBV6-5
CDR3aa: CASIDRGNQPQHF
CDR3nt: TGTGCCAGCATAGACAGGGGCAATCAGCCCCAGCATTTT

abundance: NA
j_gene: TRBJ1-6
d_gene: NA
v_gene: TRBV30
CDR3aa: CAWAQNSPLHF
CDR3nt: TGTGCCTGGGCCCAGAATTCACCCCTCCACTTT

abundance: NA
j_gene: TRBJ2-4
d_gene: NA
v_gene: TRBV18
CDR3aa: CASSPGPKNIQYF
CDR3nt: TGTGCCAGCTCGCCCGGTCCCAAAAACATTCAGTACTTC

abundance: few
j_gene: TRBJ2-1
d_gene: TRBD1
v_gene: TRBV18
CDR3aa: CASSPNRQGTNEQFF
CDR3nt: TGTGCCAGCTCACCAAACCGACAGGGTACAAATGAGCAGTTCTTC

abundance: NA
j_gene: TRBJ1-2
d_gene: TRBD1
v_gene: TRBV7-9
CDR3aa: CASSFGQENGYTF
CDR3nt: TGTGCCAGCAGCTTTGGACAGGAGAATGGCTACACCTTC

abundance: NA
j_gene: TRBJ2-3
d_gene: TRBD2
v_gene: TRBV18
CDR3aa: CASSPWTSGTDTQYF
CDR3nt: TGTGCCAGCTCACCCTGGACTAGCGGCACAGATACGCAGTATTTT

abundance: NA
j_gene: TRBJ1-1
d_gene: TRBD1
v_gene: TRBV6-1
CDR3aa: CASSAAPGQGDTEAFF
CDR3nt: TGTGCCAGCAGTGCGGCCCCTGGACAGGGGGACACTGAAGCTTTCTTT

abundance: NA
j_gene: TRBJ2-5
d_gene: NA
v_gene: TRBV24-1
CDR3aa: CATSGTGSGAQYF
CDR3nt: TGTGCCACCAGTGGTACAGGGTCCGGGGCCCAGTACTTC

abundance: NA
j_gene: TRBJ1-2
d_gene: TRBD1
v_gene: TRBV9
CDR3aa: CASSVGQADYGYTF
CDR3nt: TGTGCCAGCAGCGTGGGACAGGCGGACTATGGCTACACCTTC

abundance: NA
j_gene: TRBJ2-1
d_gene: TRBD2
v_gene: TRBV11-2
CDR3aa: CASSLSGGGSYNEQFF
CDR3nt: TGTGCCAGCAGCTTATCGGGGGGAGGTTCCTACAATGAGCAGTTCTTC

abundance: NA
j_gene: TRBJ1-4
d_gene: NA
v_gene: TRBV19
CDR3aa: CASTNRGEFGEKLFF
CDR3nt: TGTGCCAGTACTAATCGTGGGGAGTTCGGTGAAAAACTGTTTTTT

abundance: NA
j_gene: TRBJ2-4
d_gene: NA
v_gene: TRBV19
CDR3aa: CASSPSPSGSRIIQYF
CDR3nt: TGTGCCAGTAGCCCTTCTCCGTCCGGGAGTAGGATCATTCAGTACTTC

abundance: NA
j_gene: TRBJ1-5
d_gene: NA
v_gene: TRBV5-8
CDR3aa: CASSLYQPQHF
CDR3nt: TGTGCCAGCAGCCTTTATCAGCCCCAGCATTTT

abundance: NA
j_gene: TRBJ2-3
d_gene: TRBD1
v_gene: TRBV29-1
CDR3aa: CSGSRGMGDTQYF
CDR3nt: TGCAGCGGATCCAGGGGGATGGGAGATACGCAGTATTTT

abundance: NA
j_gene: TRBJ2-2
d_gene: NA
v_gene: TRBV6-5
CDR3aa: CAISHRVAGELFF
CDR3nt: TGTGCCATCAGCCACAGGGTTGCCGGGGAGCTGTTTTTT

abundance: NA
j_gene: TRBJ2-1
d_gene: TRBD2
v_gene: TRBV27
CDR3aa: CASSLGLAGVNEQFF
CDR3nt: TGTGCCAGCAGTTTGGGACTAGCGGGAGTTAATGAGCAGTTCTTC

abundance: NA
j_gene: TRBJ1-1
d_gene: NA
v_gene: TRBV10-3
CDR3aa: CAISGRTDTEAFF
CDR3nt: TGTGCCATCAGTGGTCGAACAGACACTGAAGCTTTCTTT

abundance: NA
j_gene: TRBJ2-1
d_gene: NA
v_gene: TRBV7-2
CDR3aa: CASSLGVGAYGEQFF
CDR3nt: TGTGCCAGCAGCTTAGGGGTGGGAGCGTATGGTGAGCAGTTCTTC